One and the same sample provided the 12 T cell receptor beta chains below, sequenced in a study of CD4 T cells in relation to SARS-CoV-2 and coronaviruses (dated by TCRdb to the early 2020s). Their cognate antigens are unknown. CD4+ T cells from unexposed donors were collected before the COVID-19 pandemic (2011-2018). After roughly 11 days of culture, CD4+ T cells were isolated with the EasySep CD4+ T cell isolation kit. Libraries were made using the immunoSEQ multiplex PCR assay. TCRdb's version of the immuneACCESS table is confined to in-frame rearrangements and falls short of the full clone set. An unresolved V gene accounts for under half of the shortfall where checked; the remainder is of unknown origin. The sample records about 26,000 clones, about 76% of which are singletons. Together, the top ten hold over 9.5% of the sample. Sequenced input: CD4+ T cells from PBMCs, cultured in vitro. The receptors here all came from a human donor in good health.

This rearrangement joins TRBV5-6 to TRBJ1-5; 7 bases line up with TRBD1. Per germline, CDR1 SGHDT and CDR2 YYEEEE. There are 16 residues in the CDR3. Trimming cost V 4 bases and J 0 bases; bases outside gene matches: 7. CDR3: CASSSSGTVSNQPQHF. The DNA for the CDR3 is TGTGCCAGCAGCAGTAGCGGGACAGTTAGCAATCAGCCCCAGCATTTT.

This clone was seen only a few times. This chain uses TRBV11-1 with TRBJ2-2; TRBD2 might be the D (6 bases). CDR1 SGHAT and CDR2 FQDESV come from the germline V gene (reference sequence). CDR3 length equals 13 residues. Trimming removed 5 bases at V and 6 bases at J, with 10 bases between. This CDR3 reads CASSERVAGELFF. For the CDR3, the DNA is TGTGCCAGCAGCGAGCGGGTGGCCGGGGAGCTGTTTTTT.

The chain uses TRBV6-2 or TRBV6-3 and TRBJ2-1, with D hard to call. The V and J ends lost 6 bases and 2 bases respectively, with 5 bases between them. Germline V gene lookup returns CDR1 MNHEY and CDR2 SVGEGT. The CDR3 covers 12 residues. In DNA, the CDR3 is TGTGCCAGCAGCCGGGCCTACAATGAGCAGTTCTTC. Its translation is CASSRAYNEQFF.

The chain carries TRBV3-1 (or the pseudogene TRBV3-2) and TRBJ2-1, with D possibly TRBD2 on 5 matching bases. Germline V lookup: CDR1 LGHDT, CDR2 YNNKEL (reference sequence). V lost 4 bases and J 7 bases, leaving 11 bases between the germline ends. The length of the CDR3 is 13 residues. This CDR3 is CASSRGFGNEQFF. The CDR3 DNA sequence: TGTGCCAGCAGCCGCGGGTTTGGGAATGAGCAGTTCTTC.

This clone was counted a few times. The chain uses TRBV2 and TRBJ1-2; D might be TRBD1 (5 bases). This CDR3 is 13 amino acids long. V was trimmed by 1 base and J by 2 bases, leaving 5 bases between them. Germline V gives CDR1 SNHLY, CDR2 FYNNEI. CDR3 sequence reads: CASSEGGNYGYTF. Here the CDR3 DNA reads TGTGCCAGCAGTGAAGGGGGGAACTATGGCTACACCTTC.

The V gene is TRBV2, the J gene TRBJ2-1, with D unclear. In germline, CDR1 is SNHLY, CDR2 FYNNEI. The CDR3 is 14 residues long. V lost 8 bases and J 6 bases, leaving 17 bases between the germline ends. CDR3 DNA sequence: TGTGCCAGCTCCCGAGAGGCCACGGCCAATGAGCAGTTCTTC. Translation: CASSREATANEQFF.

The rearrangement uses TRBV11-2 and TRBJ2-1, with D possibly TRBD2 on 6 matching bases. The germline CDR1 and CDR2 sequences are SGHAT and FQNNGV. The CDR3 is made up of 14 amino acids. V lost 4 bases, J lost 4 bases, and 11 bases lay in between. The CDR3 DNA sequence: TGTGCCAGCAGCTCCGGACTACATTACAATGAGCAGTTCTTC. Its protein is CASSSGLHYNEQFF.

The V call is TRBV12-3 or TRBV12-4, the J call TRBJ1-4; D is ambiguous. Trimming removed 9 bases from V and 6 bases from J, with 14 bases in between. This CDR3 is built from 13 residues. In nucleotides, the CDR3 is TGTGCCAGTGGGAACTCCAACGATGAAAAACTGTTTTTT. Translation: CASGNSNDEKLFF.

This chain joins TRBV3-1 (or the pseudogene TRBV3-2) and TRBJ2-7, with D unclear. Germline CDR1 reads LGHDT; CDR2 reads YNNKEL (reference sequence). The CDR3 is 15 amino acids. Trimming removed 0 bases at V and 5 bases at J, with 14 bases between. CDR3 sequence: CASSQDLSRSHEQYF. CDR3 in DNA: TGTGCCAGCAGCCAAGATCTTTCGAGGAGCCACGAGCAGTACTTC.

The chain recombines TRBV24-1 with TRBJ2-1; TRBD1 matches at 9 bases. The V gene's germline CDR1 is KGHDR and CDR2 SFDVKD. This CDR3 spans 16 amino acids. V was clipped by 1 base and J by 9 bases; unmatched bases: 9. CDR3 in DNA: TGTGCCACCAGTGATTTAGGGGGACAGGGAATGTTTGAGCAGTTCTTC. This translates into CATSDLGGQGMFEQFF.

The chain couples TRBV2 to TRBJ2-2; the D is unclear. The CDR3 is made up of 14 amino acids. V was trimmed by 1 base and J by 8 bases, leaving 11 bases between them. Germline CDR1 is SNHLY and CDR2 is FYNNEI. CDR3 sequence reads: CASSEGQVRGELFF. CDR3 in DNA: TGTGCCAGCAGTGAAGGGCAGGTCAGAGGGGAGCTGTTTTTT. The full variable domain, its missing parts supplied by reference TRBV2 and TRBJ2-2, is EPEVTQTPSHQVTQMGQEVILRCVPISNHLYFYWYRQILGQKVEFLVSFYNNEISEKSEIFDDQFSVERPDGSNFTLKIRSTKLEDSAMYFCASSEGQVRGELFFGEGSRLTVL.

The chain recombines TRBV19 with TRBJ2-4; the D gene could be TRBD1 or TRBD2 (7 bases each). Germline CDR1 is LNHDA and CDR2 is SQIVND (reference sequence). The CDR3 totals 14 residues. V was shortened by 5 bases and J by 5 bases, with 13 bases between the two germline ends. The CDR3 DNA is TGTGCCAGTAGTGCAGGGGGGGCGGAAAACATTCAGTACTTC. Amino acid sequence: CASSAGGAENIQYF.